A selection of T cell receptor beta chains follows, all from one sample in a study of T-cell reconstitution after alpha-beta-depleted transplantation in children. Each CDR3 protein gets one entry after TCRdb re-called the PCR reads with MiXCR. The repertoire consists of approximately 210,000 distinct CDR3 sequences, with approximately 15% occurring once and the leading ten covering roughly two fifths. Sequencing used PBMCs, mostly from graft donor cells, obtained 360 days after TCRalphabeta/CD19-depleted stem cell transplant. The receptors were gathered from a male patient between 2 and 15 years old who had a stem cell transplant for acute lymphoblastic leukemia, so the T cells may come from the graft donor. CDR3s include the opening cysteine and the closing phenylalanine or tryptophan. A D gene is named only where the DNA matches it firmly. Not every row has a clone size; where given, it reads once, few, many or a size class.

j_gene: TRBJ2-1; d_gene: TRBD2; abundance: .; v_gene: TRBV19; CDR3aa: CASSIRGTSGDYNEQFF; CDR3nt: TGTGCCAGTAGTATTAGGGGGACTAGCGGGGATTACAATGAGCAGTTCTTC
j_gene: TRBJ2-5; d_gene: TRBD1; abundance: many; v_gene: TRBV5-1; CDR3aa: CASSALDRGEETQYF; CDR3nt: TGCGCCAGCAGCGCCTTGGACAGGGGGGAAGAGACCCAGTACTTC
j_gene: TRBJ2-2; d_gene: .; abundance: many; v_gene: TRBV10-2; CDR3aa: CASSEVGGGNTGELFF; CDR3nt: TGCGCCAGCAGTGAGGTTGGGGGCGGGAACACCGGGGAGCTGTTTTTT
j_gene: TRBJ2-2; d_gene: .; abundance: .; v_gene: TRBV9; CDR3aa: CASSVQQGGTGELFF; CDR3nt: TGTGCCAGCAGCGTACAACAGGGTGGCACCGGGGAGCTGTTTTTT
j_gene: TRBJ2-3; d_gene: .; abundance: .; v_gene: TRBV29-1; CDR3aa: CSVQGPLTDTQYF; CDR3nt: TGCAGCGTTCAGGGGCCCCTCACAGATACGCAGTATTTT
j_gene: TRBJ1-6; d_gene: .; abundance: few; v_gene: TRBV12-3/TRBV12-4; CDR3aa: CASILGVDNSPLHF; CDR3nt: TGTGCCAGCATCTTAGGGGTAGATAATTCACCCCTCCACTTT
j_gene: TRBJ2-2; d_gene: .; abundance: .; v_gene: TRBV7-8; CDR3aa: CASNRGRMANTGELFF; CDR3nt: TGTGCCAGCAATCGTGGCCGTATGGCGAACACCGGGGAGCTGTTTTTT
j_gene: TRBJ2-5; d_gene: .; abundance: few; v_gene: TRBV12-3/TRBV12-4; CDR3aa: CASSFSQGQETQYF; CDR3nt: TGTGCCAGCAGTTTTTCCCAGGGCCAAGAGACCCAGTACTTC
j_gene: TRBJ2-3; d_gene: TRBD2; abundance: few; v_gene: TRBV3-1; CDR3aa: CAKGLAGVLCTDTQYF; CDR3nt: TGTGCCAAGGGACTAGCGGGAGTGCTCTGCACAGATACGCAGTATTTT
j_gene: TRBJ2-1; d_gene: .; abundance: many; v_gene: TRBV4-1; CDR3aa: CASSQGGEQFF; CDR3nt: TGCGCCAGCAGCCAAGGGGGAGAGCAGTTCTTC
j_gene: TRBJ2-7; d_gene: .; abundance: many; v_gene: TRBV20-1; CDR3aa: CSVRGEGRGEQYF; CDR3nt: TGCAGTGTCAGAGGGGAAGGGCGAGGCGAGCAGTACTTC
j_gene: TRBJ1-5; d_gene: .; abundance: many; v_gene: TRBV2; CDR3aa: CASRRQTGVAQPQHF; CDR3nt: TGTGCCAGCAGGCGACAGACGGGGGTAGCTCAGCCCCAGCATTTT
j_gene: TRBJ1-1; d_gene: TRBD1; abundance: many; v_gene: TRBV4-2; CDR3aa: CASSQDGGTGETEAFF; CDR3nt: TGTGCCAGCAGCCAAGATGGGGGGACAGGGGAGACTGAAGCTTTCTTT
j_gene: TRBJ1-1; d_gene: .; abundance: many; v_gene: TRBV5-1; CDR3aa: CASSFSLDVNTEAFF; CDR3nt: TGCGCCAGCAGCTTTTCGCTGGACGTCAACACTGAAGCTTTCTTT
j_gene: TRBJ2-2; d_gene: .; abundance: many; v_gene: TRBV27; CDR3aa: CASSLLTSGTGELFF; CDR3nt: TGTGCCAGCAGTTTATTGACCTCGGGAACCGGGGAGCTGTTTTTT
j_gene: TRBJ2-1; d_gene: TRBD1; abundance: .; v_gene: TRBV29-1; CDR3aa: CSGDRGLYNEQFF; CDR3nt: TGCAGCGGCGACAGGGGGCTCTACAATGAGCAGTTCTTC
j_gene: TRBJ2-3; d_gene: .; abundance: .; v_gene: TRBV20-1; CDR3aa: CSARDLGGIRTDTQYF; CDR3nt: TGCAGTGCTAGAGATCTCGGCGGGATCCGCACAGATACGCAGTATTTT
j_gene: TRBJ2-7; d_gene: .; abundance: few; v_gene: TRBV5-1; CDR3aa: CASSPRTGDEQYF; CDR3nt: TGCGCCAGCAGCCCCCGGACTGGCGACGAGCAGTACTTC
j_gene: TRBJ2-7; d_gene: .; abundance: .; v_gene: TRBV20-1; CDR3aa: CSARLFSYEQYF; CDR3nt: TGCAGTGCTAGGCTATTCTCCTACGAGCAGTACTTC
j_gene: TRBJ2-7; d_gene: .; abundance: few; v_gene: TRBV5-5; CDR3aa: CASSLVSTYEQYF; CDR3nt: TGTGCCAGCAGCTTGGTAAGCACCTACGAGCAGTACTTC
j_gene: TRBJ2-2; d_gene: TRBD2; abundance: .; v_gene: TRBV5-1; CDR3aa: CASTTSDTGELFF; CDR3nt: TGCGCCAGCACGACTAGCGACACCGGGGAGCTGTTTTTT
j_gene: TRBJ1-1; d_gene: .; abundance: .; v_gene: TRBV12-3/TRBV12-4; CDR3aa: CASSTQGAMEAFF; CDR3nt: TGTGCCAGCAGTACACAGGGAGCTATGGAAGCTTTCTTT
j_gene: TRBJ2-5; d_gene: TRBD2; abundance: few; v_gene: TRBV20-1; CDR3aa: CSARDLRVSGGAWYQETQYF; CDR3nt: TGCAGTGCTAGAGATCTACGAGTGTCCGGGGGGGCCTGGTACCAAGAGACCCAGTACTTC
j_gene: TRBJ2-3; d_gene: .; abundance: .; v_gene: TRBV21-1; CDR3aa: CASRGLAGYPDTQYF; CDR3nt: TGTGCCAGCAGAGGACTAGCGGGATATCCAGATACGCAGTATTTT
j_gene: TRBJ2-7; d_gene: TRBD1; abundance: .; v_gene: TRBV29-1; CDR3aa: CSAGGQGENEQYF; CDR3nt: TGCAGCGCCGGAGGACAGGGGGAAAACGAGCAGTACTTC
j_gene: TRBJ2-5; d_gene: .; abundance: .; v_gene: TRBV7-8; CDR3aa: CASSLSAQGWETQYF; CDR3nt: TGTGCCAGCAGCTTATCGGCCCAGGGTTGGGAGACCCAGTACTTC
j_gene: TRBJ2-5; d_gene: TRBD2; abundance: .; v_gene: TRBV5-1; CDR3aa: CASSPPGLAGVGETQYF; CDR3nt: TGCGCCAGCAGCCCCCCGGGACTAGCGGGAGTAGGAGAGACCCAGTACTTC
j_gene: TRBJ2-2; d_gene: .; abundance: .; v_gene: TRBV29-1; CDR3aa: CSARALSGELFF; CDR3nt: TGCAGCGCCCGCGCCTTGTCCGGGGAGCTGTTTTTT